Many counts were recorded for the clone carrying this TCR beta chain. Its antigen is still unknown. Every ophthalmopathy donor presented moderate-to-severe activity, CAS ≥3, NOSPECS ≥4 and duration under 3 months. The starting material, around 9.3 ml of fresh peripheral blood, provided the PBMCs. The sample comes from a study of Graves' ophthalmopathy and Graves' hyperthyroidism. Study details: Investigators collected peripheral blood at initial diagnosis, before any treatment was given. Study-level findings and limits: Ophthalmopathy progression prediction by the model yielded a sensitivity of 70.59% and a specificity of 72.22%.

The germline V and J ends were trimmed by 6 bases and 1 base, with 9 bases remaining between them. The germline gives CDR1 SNHLY, CDR2 FYNNEI. CDR3 length: 13 residues. CDR3 regions of TCR beta were amplified from RNA transcripts. Following a first-round RT-PCR that used HTBI primers, a second-round multiplex PCR was carried out. One entry per CDR3 protein results from TCRdb running MiXCR on the multiplex PCR reads. This sample has around 670,000 distinct CDR3 sequences, with around 40% found just once. This receptor was taken from an adult man with Graves' ophthalmopathy. The sample consisted of peripheral blood. The chain is built from TRBV2 and TRBJ1-1; D gene uncertain. The CDR3 DNA reads TGTGCCAGCAGAGGGAGTGCGAACACTGAAGCTTTCTTT. Translation gives CASRGSANTEAFF.